This T cell receptor (beta chain) emerged from a study of T cells in Graves' hyperthyroidism and ophthalmopathy. RNA transcripts yielded amplified TCR beta CDR3 regions. An initial round of RT-PCR targeting the TCR CDR3 relied on the HTBI primer set. TCRdb redid the calling of the multiplex PCR reads with MiXCR, one entry per CDR3 protein. Of 500,000 or so distinct CDR3 sequences in the sample, 15% to 20% were seen once. Germline V gene lookup returns CDR1 SGHVS and CDR2 FQNEAQ. The CDR3 extends over 15 amino acids. The V end was cut by 4 bases, the J end by 0 bases, with 10 bases between. The table lists this clonotype with a few counts. Its antigen remains unidentified. With duration under 3 months, ophthalmopathy was active: Clinical Activity Score at least 3, NOSPECS at least 4. The study's findings and limits: Most thyroid clonotypes that were expanded above 0.001 also turned up in blood.

Sequencing was carried out using blood. The sequence was collected from a woman between 18 and 29 years old with Graves' ophthalmopathy. The J gene is TRBJ1-3, the V gene TRBV7-8; D remains ambiguous. CDR3 residues: CASSSQAFSGNTIYF. The CDR3 coding sequence is TGTGCCAGCAGCTCCCAGGCGTTCTCTGGAAACACCATATATTTT.